A single T cell receptor beta chain is shown here with its context. What it recognizes is unknown. This specimen belongs to a study of T cell responses to AZD1222 COVID-19 vaccine. This CDR3 spans 14 amino acids. The germline gives CDR1 LNHDA, CDR2 SQIVND (reference sequence). Trimming cost V 4 bases and J 4 bases, with 13 bases left between them. The study's findings and limits: Regions left unmutated in variants are reportedly the target of nearly half of spike-specific TCRs.

Profiled with immunoSEQ multiplex PCR; TCRdb holds only in-frame clones, not every one. The top ten hold about 20% of the sample, which has approximately 92,000 clones, about nine tenths seen once. The chain is built from TRBV19 and TRBJ1-2, with a weak D call TRBD1 (5 bases). The clonotype comes from an adult in good health. This sample comprised peripheral blood, obtained on day 0 of AZD1222 vaccination. The CDR3 DNA sequence: TGTGCCAGTAGTACACAAATGGACATCTATGGCTACACCTTC. Its translation is CASSTQMDIYGYTF.